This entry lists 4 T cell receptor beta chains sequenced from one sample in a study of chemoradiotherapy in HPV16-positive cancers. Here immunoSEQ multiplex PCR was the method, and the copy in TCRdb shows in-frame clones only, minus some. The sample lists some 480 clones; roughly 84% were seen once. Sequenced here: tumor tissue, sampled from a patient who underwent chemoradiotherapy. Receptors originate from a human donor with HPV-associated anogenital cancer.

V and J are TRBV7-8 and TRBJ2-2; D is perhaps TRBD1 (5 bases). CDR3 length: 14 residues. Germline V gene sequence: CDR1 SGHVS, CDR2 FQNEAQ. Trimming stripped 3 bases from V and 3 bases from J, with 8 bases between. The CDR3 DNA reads TGTGCCAGCAGCTTCGACAGCCACACCGGGGAGCTGTTTTTT. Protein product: CASSFDSHTGELFF.

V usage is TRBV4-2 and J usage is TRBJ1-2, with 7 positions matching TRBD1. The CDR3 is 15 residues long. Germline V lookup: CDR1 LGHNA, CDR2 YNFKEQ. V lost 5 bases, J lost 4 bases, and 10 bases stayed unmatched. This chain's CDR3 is CASSYYGTVSYGYTF. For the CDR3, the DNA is TGTGCCAGCAGCTACTACGGGACAGTGAGCTATGGCTACACCTTC.

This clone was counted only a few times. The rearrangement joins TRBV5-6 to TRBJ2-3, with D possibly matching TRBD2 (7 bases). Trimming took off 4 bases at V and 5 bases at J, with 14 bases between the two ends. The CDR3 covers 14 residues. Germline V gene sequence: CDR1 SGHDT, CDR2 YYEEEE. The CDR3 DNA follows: TGTGCCAGCAGCCGGCCAGGGGAGGGAGATACGCAGTATTTT. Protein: CASSRPGEGDTQYF.

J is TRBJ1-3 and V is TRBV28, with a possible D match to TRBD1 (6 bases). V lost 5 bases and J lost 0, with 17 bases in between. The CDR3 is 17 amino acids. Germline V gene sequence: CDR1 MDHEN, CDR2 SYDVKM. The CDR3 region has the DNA TGTGCCAGCAGTCAACCACAGGGCAAACCCTCTGGAAACACCATATATTTT. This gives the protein CASSQPQGKPSGNTIYF.